This T cell receptor (beta chain) was captured in a study of cytomegalovirus exposure and HLA in healthy donors. General study points: Investigators reported about 160 TCR beta chains as tied to cytomegalovirus.

Profiling relied on immunoSEQ multiplex PCR, and the TCRdb table lists in-frame clones only, not all of them. The sample has about 120,000 clones; under 90% are singletons. Unmatched junction bases numbered 6, after V lost 2 bases and J lost 6 bases. The germline V gene has CDR1 SGDLS and CDR2 YYNGEE. This CDR3 has 14 amino acids. A word on this clone: The antigen is unknown.

The sequence came from a woman aged 25-40 years in good health and CMV-seronegative. The rearrangement uses TRBV9 and TRBJ2-3; 7 bases agree with TRBD1. Source material: PBMCs. CDR3 nucleotides: TGTGCCAGCAGCGTGAGAGGGGGCGGCGATACGCAGTATTTT. Translated: CASSVRGGGDTQYF. Drawing the rest from reference TRBV9 and TRBJ2-3, the complete variable domain is DSGVTQTPKHLITATGQRVTLRCSPRSGDLSVYWYQQSLDQGLQFLIQYYNGEERAKGNILERFSAQQFPDLHSELNLSSLELGDSALYFCASSVRGGGDTQYFGPGTRLTVL.